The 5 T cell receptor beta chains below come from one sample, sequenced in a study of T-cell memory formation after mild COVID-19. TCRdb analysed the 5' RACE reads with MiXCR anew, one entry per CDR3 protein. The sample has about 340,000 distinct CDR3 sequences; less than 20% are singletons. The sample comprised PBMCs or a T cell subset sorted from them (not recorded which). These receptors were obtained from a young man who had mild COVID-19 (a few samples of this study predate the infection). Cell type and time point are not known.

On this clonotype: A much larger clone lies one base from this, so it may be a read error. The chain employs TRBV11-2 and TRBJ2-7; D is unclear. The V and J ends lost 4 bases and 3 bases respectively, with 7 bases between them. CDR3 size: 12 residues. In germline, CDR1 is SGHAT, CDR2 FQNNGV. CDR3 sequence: CASSSRSYEQYF. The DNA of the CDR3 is TGTGCCAGCAGCTCCAGGAGCTACGAGCAGTACTTC.

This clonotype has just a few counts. The CDR3 DNA sequence: TGTGCCAGCAGCCAAGATTACGGTTCGCGAGGGGAGACCCAGTACTTC. Protein: CASSQDYGSRGETQYF. The V call is TRBV4-2, the J call TRBJ2-5; tentatively, D is TRBD2 (5 bases). Germline CDR1 LGHNA, CDR2 YNFKEQ. The CDR3 spans 16 residues. V was pared by 0 bases and J by 5 bases, with 16 bases between.

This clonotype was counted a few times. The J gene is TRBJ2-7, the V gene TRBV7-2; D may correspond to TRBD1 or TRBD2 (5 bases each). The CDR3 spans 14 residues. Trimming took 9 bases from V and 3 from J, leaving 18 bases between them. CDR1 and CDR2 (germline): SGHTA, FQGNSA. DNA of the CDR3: TGTGCCAGGGGCTGTGGGGGAGCAAACTACGAGCAGTACTTC. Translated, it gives CARGCGGANYEQYF.

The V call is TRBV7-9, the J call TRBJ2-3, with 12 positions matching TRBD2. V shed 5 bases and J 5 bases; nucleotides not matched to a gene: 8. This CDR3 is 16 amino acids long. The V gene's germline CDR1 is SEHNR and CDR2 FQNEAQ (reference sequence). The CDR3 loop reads CASSKLAGGEGDTQYF. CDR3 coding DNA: TGTGCCAGCAGCAAACTAGCGGGGGGCGAGGGAGATACGCAGTATTTT.

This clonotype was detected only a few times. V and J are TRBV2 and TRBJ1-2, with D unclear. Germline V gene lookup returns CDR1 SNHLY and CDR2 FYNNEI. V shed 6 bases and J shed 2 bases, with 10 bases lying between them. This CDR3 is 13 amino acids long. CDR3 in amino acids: CASRANSNYGYTF. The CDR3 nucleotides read TGTGCCAGCAGAGCCAATTCGAACTATGGCTACACCTTC.